The text below deals with one T cell receptor beta chain. Germline CDR1 is KGHDR and CDR2 is SFDVKD. Trimming took off 2 bases at V and 11 bases at J, with 20 bases between the two ends. This CDR3 comprises 15 residues. These data are taken from a study of blood T cell repertoires in COVID-19. This table comes from immunoSEQ multiplex PCR, and its TCRdb copy is limited to in-frame clones, with some not included. The table has under 45,000 clones, approximately 88% seen once. Sequences were obtained from peripheral blood. V and J are TRBV24-1 and TRBJ1-1; D remains unclear. The clonotype originates from a human donor in a cohort sampled during active COVID-19. CDR3 amino acids: CATSDSSMAARRAFF. In DNA form, the CDR3 reads TGTGCCACCAGTGATTCTTCCATGGCCGCCCGGCGGGCTTTCTTT.